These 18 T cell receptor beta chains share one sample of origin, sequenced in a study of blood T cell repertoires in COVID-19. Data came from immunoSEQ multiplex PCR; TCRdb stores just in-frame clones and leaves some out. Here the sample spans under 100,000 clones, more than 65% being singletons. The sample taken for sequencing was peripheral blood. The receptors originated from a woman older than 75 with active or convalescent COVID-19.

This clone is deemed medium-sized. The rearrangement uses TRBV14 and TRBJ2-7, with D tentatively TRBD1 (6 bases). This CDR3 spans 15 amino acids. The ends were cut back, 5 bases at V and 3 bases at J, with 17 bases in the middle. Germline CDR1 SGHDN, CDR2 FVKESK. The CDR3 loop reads CASSAQGISGYEQYF. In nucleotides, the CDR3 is TGTGCCAGCAGCGCCCAGGGGATAAGTGGCTACGAGCAGTACTTC.

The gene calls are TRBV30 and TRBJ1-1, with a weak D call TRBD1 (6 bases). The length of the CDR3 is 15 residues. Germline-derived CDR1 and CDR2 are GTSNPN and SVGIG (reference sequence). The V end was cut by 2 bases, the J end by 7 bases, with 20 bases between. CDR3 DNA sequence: TGTGCCTGGAGTACCTGGAGCGGTACAGGGAATGAAGCTTTCTTT. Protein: CAWSTWSGTGNEAFF.

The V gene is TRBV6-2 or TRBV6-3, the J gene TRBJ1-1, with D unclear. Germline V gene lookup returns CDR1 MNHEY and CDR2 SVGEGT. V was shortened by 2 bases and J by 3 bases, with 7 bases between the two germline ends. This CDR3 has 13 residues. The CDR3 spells CASSYEVDTEAFF. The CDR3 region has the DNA TGTGCCAGCAGTTACGAGGTTGACACTGAAGCTTTCTTT.

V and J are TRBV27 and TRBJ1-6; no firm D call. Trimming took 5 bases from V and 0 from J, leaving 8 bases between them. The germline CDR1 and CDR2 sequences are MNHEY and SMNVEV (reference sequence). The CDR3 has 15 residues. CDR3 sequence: CASSPLGSYNSPLHF. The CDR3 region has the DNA TGTGCCAGCAGTCCCCTAGGCTCCTATAATTCACCCCTCCACTTT.

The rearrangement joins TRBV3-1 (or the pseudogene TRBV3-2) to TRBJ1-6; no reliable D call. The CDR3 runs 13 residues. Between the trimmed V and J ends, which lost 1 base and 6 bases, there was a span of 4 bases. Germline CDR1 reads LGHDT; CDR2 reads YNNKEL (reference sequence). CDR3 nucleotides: TGTGCCAGCAGCCAAGTGAGTAATTCACCCCTCCACTTT. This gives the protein CASSQVSNSPLHF.

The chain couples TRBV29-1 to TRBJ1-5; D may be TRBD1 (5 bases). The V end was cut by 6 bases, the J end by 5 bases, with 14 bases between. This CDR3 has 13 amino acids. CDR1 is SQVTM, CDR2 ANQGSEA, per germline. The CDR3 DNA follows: TGCAGCGTGCAAATGGGGGGGGATCAGCCCCAGCATTTT. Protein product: CSVQMGGDQPQHF.

The CDR3 DNA follows: TGTGCCAGCAGTGGGGGGGGAAATCAGCCCCAGCATTTT. Encoded protein: CASSGGGNQPQHF. The rearrangement joins TRBV6-2 or TRBV6-3 to TRBJ1-5, with a possible D match to TRBD1 (5 bases). The V gene lost 5 bases and the J gene lost 4 bases, with 9 bases spanning the gap. Per germline, CDR1 MNHEY and CDR2 SVGEGT. This CDR3 contains 13 residues.

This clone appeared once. CDR3 in DNA: TGTGCCAGTCAAGGACAGGGGGCATGGGGCAATCAGCCCCAGCATTTT. Translation gives CASQGQGAWGNQPQHF. The chain joins TRBV19 to TRBJ1-5; 11 nucleotides align to TRBD1. Unmatched junction bases numbered 8, after V lost 8 bases and J lost 2 bases. Germline loops: CDR1 LNHDA, CDR2 SQIVND (reference sequence). CDR3 length: 16 amino acids.

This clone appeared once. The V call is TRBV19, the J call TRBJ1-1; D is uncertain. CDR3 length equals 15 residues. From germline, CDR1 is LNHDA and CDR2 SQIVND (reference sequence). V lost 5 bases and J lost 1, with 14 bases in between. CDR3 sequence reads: CASSPAWARNTEAFF. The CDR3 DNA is TGTGCCAGTAGTCCCGCGTGGGCACGGAACACTGAAGCTTTCTTT.

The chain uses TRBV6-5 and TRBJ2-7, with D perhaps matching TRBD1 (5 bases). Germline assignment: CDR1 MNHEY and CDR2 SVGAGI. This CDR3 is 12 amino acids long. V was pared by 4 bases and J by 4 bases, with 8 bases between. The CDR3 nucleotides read TGTGCCAGCAGTTCGACAGCGTACGAGCAGTACTTC. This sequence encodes CASSSTAYEQYF.

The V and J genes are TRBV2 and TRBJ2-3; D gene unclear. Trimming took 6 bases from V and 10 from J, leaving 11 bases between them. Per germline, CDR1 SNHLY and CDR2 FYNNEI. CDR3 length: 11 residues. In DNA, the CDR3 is TGTGCCAGCAGCGTGGTCCAGGCGCAGTATTTT. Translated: CASSVVQAQYF. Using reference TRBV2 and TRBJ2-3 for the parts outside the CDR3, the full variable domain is EPEVTQTPSHQVTQMGQEVILRCVPISNHLYFYWYRQILGQKVEFLVSFYNNEISEKSEIFDDQFSVERPDGSNFTLKIRSTKLEDSAMYFCASSVVQAQYFGPGTRLTVL.

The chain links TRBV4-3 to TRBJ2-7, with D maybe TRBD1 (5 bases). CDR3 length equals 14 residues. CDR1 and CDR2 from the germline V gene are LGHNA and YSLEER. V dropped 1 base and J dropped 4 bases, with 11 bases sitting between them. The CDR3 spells CASSQARDVYEQYF. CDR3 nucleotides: TGCGCCAGCAGCCAAGCCAGGGATGTTTACGAGCAGTACTTC.

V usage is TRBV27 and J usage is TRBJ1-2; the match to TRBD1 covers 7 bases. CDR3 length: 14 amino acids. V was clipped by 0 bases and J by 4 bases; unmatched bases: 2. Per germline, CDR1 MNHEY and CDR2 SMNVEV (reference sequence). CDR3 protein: CASSLSYRGYGYTF. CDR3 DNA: TGTGCCAGCAGTTTATCATACAGGGGCTATGGCTACACCTTC.

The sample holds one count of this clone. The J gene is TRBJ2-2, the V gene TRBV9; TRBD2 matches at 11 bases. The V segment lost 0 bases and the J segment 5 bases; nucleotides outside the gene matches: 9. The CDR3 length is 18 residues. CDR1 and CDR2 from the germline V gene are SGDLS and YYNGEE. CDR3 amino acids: CASSVVVSGGARTGELFF. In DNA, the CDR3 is TGTGCCAGCAGCGTAGTTGTTAGCGGGGGGGCGCGAACCGGGGAGCTGTTTTTT.

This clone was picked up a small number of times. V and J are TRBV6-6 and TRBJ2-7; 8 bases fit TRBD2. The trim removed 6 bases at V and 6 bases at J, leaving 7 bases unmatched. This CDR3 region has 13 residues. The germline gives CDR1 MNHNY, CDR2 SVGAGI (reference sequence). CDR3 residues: CASRTGLEGEQYF. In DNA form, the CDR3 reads TGTGCCAGCAGGACGGGACTAGAAGGCGAGCAGTACTTC.

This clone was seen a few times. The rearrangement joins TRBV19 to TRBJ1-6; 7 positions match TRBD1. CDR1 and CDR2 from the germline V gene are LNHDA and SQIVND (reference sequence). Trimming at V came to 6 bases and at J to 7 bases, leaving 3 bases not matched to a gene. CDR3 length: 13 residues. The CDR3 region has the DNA TGTGCCAGTAGGCCGGGACAGAATTCACCCCTCCACTTT. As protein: CASRPGQNSPLHF.

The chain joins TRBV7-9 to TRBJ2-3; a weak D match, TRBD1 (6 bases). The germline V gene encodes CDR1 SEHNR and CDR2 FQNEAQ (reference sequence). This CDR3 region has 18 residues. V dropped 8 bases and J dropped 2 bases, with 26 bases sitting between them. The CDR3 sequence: CASSTSGPEGVYTDTQYF. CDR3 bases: TGTGCCAGCTCCACTTCCGGGCCCGAGGGGGTCTACACAGATACGCAGTATTTT.

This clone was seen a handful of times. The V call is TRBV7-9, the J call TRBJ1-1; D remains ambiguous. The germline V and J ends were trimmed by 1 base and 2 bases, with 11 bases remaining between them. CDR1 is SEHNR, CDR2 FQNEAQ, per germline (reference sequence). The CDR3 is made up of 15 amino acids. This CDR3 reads CASSLGPVRNTEAFF. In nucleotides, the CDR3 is TGTGCCAGCAGCTTAGGTCCCGTCAGAAACACTGAAGCTTTCTTT.